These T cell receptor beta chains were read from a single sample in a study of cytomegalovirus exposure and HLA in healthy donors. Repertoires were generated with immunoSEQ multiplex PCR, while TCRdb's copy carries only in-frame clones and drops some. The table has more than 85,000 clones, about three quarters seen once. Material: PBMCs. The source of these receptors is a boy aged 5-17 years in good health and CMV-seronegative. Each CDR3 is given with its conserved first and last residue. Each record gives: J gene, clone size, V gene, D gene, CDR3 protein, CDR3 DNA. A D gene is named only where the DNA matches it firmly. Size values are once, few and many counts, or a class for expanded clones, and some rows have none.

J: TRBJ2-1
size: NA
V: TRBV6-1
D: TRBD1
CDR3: CASRGGQGESNEQFF
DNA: TGTGCCAGCAGGGGCGGACAGGGGGAAAGCAATGAGCAGTTCTTC

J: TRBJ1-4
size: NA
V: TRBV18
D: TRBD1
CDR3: CASSPGQGEKLFF
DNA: TGTGCCAGCTCACCAGGACAGGGGGAAAAACTGTTTTTT

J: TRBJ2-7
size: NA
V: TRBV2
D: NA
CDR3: CAFSGDNSYEQYF
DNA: TGTGCCTTCAGTGGGGACAACTCCTACGAGCAGTACTTC

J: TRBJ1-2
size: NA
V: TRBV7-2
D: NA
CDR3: CASSRETLIGGYTF
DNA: TGTGCCAGCAGCCGGGAGACTCTTATAGGCGGCTACACCTTC

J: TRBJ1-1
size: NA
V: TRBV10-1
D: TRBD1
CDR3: CASRRDRGSSTEAFF
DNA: TGCGCCAGCCGCCGCGACAGGGGGAGTTCCACTGAAGCTTTCTTT

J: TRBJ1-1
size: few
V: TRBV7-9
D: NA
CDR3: CATRGRVRDTQGTEAFF
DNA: TGTGCCACTCGGGGAAGAGTGAGGGACACCCAAGGCACTGAAGCTTTCTTT

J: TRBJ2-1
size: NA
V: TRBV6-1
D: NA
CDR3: CASRVSREQFF
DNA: TGTGCCAGCAGGGTTTCGAGGGAGCAGTTCTTC

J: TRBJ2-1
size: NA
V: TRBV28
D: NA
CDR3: CASIGSSYNEQFF
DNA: TGTGCCAGCATTGGGAGCTCCTACAATGAGCAGTTCTTC

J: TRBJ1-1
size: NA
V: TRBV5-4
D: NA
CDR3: CASSPAVDREYTEAFF
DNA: TGTGCCAGCAGCCCCGCTGTCGATCGGGAATACACTGAAGCTTTCTTT

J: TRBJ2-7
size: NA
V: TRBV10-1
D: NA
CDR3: CASSATSYGVTYEQYF
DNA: TGCGCCAGCAGTGCAACCTCCTACGGGGTTACCTACGAGCAGTACTTC

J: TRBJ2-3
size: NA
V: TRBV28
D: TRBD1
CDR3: CASSSRTGTGGINTQYF
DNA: TGTGCCAGCAGTTCACGGACAGGGACCGGCGGAATAAATACGCAGTATTTT

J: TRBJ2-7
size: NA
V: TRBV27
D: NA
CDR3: CASSFRTHPYEQYF
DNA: TGTGCCAGCAGTTTTAGGACACATCCCTACGAGCAGTACTTC

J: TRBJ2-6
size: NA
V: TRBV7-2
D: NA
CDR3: CASSLAGVPRGANVLTF
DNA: TGTGCCAGCAGCTTAGCAGGGGTCCCAAGGGGGGCCAACGTCCTGACTTTC

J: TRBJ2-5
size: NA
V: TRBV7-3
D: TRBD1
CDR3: CASSAGQGEETQYF
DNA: TGTGCCAGCAGCGCTGGACAGGGAGAAGAGACCCAGTACTTC

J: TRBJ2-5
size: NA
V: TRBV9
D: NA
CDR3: CASSAEETQYF
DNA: TGTGCCAGCAGCGCAGAAGAGACCCAGTACTTC

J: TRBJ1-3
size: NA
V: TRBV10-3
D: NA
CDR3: CAISRGGIASGNTIYF
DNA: TGTGCCATCAGTAGGGGGGGGATCGCTTCTGGAAACACCATATATTTT

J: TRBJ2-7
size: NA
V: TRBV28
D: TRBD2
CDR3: CASSPGGSVQYF
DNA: TGTGCCAGCAGCCCCGGGGGGTCGGTGCAGTACTTC

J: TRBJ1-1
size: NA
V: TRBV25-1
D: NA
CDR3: CASSDQGREAFF
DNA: TGTGCCAGCAGTGATCAGGGAAGAGAAGCTTTCTTT

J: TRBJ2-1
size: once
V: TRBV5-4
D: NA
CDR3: CASSWAMTGGNEQFF
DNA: TGTGCCAGCAGCTGGGCGATGACAGGCGGAAATGAGCAGTTCTTC

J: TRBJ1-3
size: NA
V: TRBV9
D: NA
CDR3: CASSVDPGAGNTIYF
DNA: TGTGCCAGCAGCGTAGATCCGGGAGCTGGAAACACCATATATTTT

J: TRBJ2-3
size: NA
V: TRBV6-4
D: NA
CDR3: CASSVGTGRWDTQYF
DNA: TGTGCCAGCAGCGTCGGGACTGGGCGCTGGGATACGCAGTATTTT

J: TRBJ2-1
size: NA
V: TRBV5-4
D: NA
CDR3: CASSRDKNEQFF
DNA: TGTGCCAGCAGCCGAGACAAGAATGAGCAGTTCTTC

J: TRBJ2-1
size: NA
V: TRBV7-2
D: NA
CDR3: CASTPFPGTSHEQFF
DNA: TGTGCCAGCACCCCCTTCCCGGGAACTAGCCATGAGCAGTTCTTC

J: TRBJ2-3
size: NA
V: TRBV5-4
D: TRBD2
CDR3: CASRSRLAGTDTQYF
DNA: TGTGCCAGCCGATCGAGGCTAGCGGGGACAGATACGCAGTATTTT

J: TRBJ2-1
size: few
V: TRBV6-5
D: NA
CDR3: CASTQVTSPHEQFF
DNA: TGTGCCAGCACTCAAGTAACTAGCCCCCATGAGCAGTTCTTC

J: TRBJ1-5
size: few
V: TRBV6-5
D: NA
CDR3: CASSYQYNQPQHF
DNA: TGTGCCAGCAGTTACCAGTACAATCAGCCCCAGCATTTT

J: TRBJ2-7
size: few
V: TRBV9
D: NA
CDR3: CASSSTPGREQYF
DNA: TGTGCCAGCAGCTCCACTCCGGGGAGGGAGCAGTACTTC

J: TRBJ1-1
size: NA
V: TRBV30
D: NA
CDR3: CAWSVARDTEAFF
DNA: TGTGCCTGGAGTGTAGCGCGGGACACTGAAGCTTTCTTT

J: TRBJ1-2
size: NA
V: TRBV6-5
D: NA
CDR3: CASSFKPPGHLYGYTF
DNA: TGTGCCAGCAGTTTTAAACCCCCGGGACACCTCTATGGCTACACCTTC

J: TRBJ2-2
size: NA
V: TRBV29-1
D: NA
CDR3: CSVRAGPSYTGELFF
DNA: TGCAGCGTTCGCGCAGGCCCTTCTTACACCGGGGAGCTGTTTTTT

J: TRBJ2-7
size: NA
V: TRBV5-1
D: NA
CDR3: CYYRVSSYEQYF
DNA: TGCTACTATCGGGTAAGCTCCTACGAGCAGTACTTC

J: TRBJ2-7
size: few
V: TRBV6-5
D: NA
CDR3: CASSYGRGSYEQYF
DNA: TGTGCCAGCAGTTATGGCAGGGGCTCCTACGAGCAGTACTTC

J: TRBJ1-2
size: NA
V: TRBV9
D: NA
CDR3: CASSAAPPGGGYGYTF
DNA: TGTGCCAGCAGCGCCGCCCCTCCGGGGGGAGGATATGGCTACACCTTC

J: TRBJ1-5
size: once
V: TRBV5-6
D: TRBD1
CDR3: CASSFFDRGSLQPQHF
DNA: TGTGCCAGCAGCTTTTTCGACAGGGGATCTCTTCAGCCCCAGCATTTT

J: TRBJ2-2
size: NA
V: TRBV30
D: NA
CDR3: CAWSKNTGELFF
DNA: TGTGCCTGGTCTAAAAACACCGGGGAGCTGTTTTTT

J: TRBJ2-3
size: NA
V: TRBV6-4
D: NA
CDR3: CASSDKSGTDTQYF
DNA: TGTGCCAGCAGTGATAAATCGGGCACAGATACGCAGTATTTT

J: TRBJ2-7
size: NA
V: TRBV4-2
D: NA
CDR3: CASSQDFEAGVYEQYF
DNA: TGTGCCAGCAGCCAAGATTTCGAGGCAGGGGTCTACGAGCAGTACTTC

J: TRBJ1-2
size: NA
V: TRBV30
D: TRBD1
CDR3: CAWSLTGEGYTF
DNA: TGTGCCTGGAGTCTGACAGGGGAAGGCTACACCTTC

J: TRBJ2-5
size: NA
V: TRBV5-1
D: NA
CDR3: CASSLREGETQYF
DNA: TGCGCCAGCAGCTTACGGGAAGGGGAGACCCAGTACTTC

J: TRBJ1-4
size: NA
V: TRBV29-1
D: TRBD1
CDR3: CSAMDRGTNEKLFF
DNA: TGCAGCGCCATGGACAGGGGGACTAATGAAAAACTGTTTTTT

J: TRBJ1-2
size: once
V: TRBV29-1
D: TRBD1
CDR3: CSVDRGQAGTNYGYTF
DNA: TGCAGCGTTGACAGGGGACAGGCGGGGACTAACTATGGCTACACCTTC

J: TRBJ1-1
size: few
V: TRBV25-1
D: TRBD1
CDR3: CASSGFTGGTEAFF
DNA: TGTGCCAGCAGTGGTTTCACAGGGGGCACTGAAGCTTTCTTT

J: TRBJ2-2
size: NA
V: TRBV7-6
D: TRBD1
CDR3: CASSFEQGYGELFF
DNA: TGTGCCAGCAGCTTTGAACAGGGGTACGGGGAGCTGTTTTTT

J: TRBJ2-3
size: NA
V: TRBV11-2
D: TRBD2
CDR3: CASSLGRLAATDTQYF
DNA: TGTGCCAGCAGCTTAGGTAGACTAGCCGCCACAGATACGCAGTATTTT

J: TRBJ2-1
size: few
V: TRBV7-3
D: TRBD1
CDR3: CASGPGQGFENEQFF
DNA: TGTGCCAGCGGGCCGGGACAGGGATTTGAAAATGAGCAGTTCTTC

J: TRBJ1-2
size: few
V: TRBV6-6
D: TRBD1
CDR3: CASSSLKRDRGFRYTF
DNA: TGTGCCAGCAGTTCCCTAAAAAGGGACAGGGGTTTTCGCTACACCTTC

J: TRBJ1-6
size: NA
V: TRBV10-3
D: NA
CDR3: CAIQRASRGGSPLHF
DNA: TGTGCCATCCAGCGGGCCTCGCGGGGTGGTTCACCCCTCCACTTT

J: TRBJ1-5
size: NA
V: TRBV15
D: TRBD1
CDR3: CATSRGTGDPQHF
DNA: TGTGCCACCAGCAGAGGGACAGGGGATCCCCAGCATTTT

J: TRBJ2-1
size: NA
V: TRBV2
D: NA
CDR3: CASGGVTVSYNEQFF
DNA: TGTGCCAGCGGCGGTGTGACGGTCTCCTACAATGAGCAGTTCTTC

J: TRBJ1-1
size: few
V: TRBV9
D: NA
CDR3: CASSPGQRNTEAFF
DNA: TGTGCCAGCAGCCCAGGACAGAGGAACACTGAAGCTTTCTTT

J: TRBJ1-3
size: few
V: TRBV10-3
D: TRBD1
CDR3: CAISELQGRGNTIYF
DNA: TGTGCCATCAGTGAGCTACAGGGGAGAGGAAACACCATATATTTT

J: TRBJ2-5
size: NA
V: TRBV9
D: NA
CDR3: CASSGEMDSQETQYF
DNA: TGTGCCAGCAGCGGAGAGATGGACAGCCAGGAGACCCAGTACTTC

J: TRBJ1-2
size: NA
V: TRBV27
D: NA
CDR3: CASTSPGSYGYTF
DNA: TGTGCCAGCACTTCTCCAGGTAGCTATGGCTACACCTTC

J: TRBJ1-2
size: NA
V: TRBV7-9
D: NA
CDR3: CASSSHQGAYQGYTF
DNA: TGTGCCAGCAGCTCCCACCAAGGGGCCTACCAGGGCTACACCTTC